The rows below give T cell receptor beta chains drawn from one sample of a study of T-cell reconstitution after alpha-beta-depleted transplantation in children. Each CDR3 protein is one row after TCRdb ran MiXCR on the PCR reads. The table shows hundreds of thousands of distinct CDR3 sequences, with approximately 15% occurring only once. The input for sequencing was PBMCs, mostly from graft donor cells, taken 360 days after TCRalphabeta/CD19-depleted stem cell transplant. The receptor source for this set is a male patient younger than 18 who had a stem cell transplant for acute lymphoblastic leukemia, so the T cells may come from the graft donor. Both conserved end residues are part of each CDR3. D genes are given only for firm matches. Size is stated for part of the rows, as once, few or many counts, or as a class when the clone is expanded.

V gene: TRBV5-1; J gene: TRBJ2-1; D gene: TRBD2; clone size: .; CDR3 DNA: TGCGCCAGCAGCTTAGGACTAGCTCCCGAGCAGTTCTTC; CDR3 protein: CASSLGLAPEQFF
V gene: TRBV5-1; J gene: TRBJ1-4; D gene: .; clone size: .; CDR3 DNA: TGCGCCAGCAGCTTAGGAGGGCGGTCGGGGGAAAAACTGTTTTTT; CDR3 protein: CASSLGGRSGEKLFF
V gene: TRBV7-3; J gene: TRBJ1-1; D gene: .; clone size: .; CDR3 DNA: TGTGCCAGCAGCTTAATCAAAGTGACCCGCACCCTTAACCTTAACACTGAAGCTTTCTTT; CDR3 protein: CASSLIKVTRTLNLNTEAFF
V gene: TRBV6-1; J gene: TRBJ1-1; D gene: .; clone size: .; CDR3 DNA: TGTGCCAGCCTTAAAATTCCGGGGTTTGAAGCTTTCTTT; CDR3 protein: CASLKIPGFEAFF
V gene: TRBV18; J gene: TRBJ2-7; D gene: TRBD1; clone size: .; CDR3 DNA: TGTGCCAGCTCACCACGGGTCGGGACAGAGACCTACGAGCAGTACTTC; CDR3 protein: CASSPRVGTETYEQYF
V gene: TRBV12-3/TRBV12-4; J gene: TRBJ2-7; D gene: .; clone size: .; CDR3 DNA: TGTGCCAGCAGATTGGACTTTTACGAGCAGTACTTC; CDR3 protein: CASRLDFYEQYF
V gene: TRBV5-1; J gene: TRBJ2-1; D gene: .; clone size: many; CDR3 DNA: TGCGCCAGCAGCTTGGAGGGGACTTACAATGAGCAGTTCTTC; CDR3 protein: CASSLEGTYNEQFF
V gene: TRBV5-1; J gene: TRBJ2-6; D gene: .; clone size: few; CDR3 DNA: TGCGCCAGCACCGCCAGGAGCGGTGGAAACGGGGCCAACGTCCTGACTTTC; CDR3 protein: CASTARSGGNGANVLTF
V gene: TRBV20-1; J gene: TRBJ1-3; D gene: .; clone size: few; CDR3 DNA: TGCAGTGCTAGAGATGGGGGGGGAAACACCATATATTTT; CDR3 protein: CSARDGGGNTIYF
V gene: TRBV6-5; J gene: TRBJ2-7; D gene: .; clone size: .; CDR3 DNA: TGTGCCAGCAGTTACGCTGCGGCCTACGAGCAGTACTTC; CDR3 protein: CASSYAAAYEQYF
V gene: TRBV3-1; J gene: TRBJ1-3; D gene: .; clone size: .; CDR3 DNA: TGTGCCAGCAGCTGGGACATTCGGACAGGAAACACCATATATTTT; CDR3 protein: CASSWDIRTGNTIYF
V gene: TRBV6-1; J gene: TRBJ2-7; D gene: TRBD1; clone size: few; CDR3 DNA: TGTGCCAGCAGGCGCCAGGGGGAATCCCACGAGCAGTACTTC; CDR3 protein: CASRRQGESHEQYF
V gene: TRBV6-1; J gene: TRBJ2-6; D gene: .; clone size: few; CDR3 DNA: TGTGCCAGCAACGTCGGCAGGTGGTCTGGGGCCAACGTCCTGACTTTC; CDR3 protein: CASNVGRWSGANVLTF
V gene: TRBV11-1; J gene: TRBJ2-5; D gene: TRBD1; clone size: few; CDR3 DNA: TGTGCCAGCAGCACGAACAGGGGGCGCGTTGTTCTGGAAGAGACCCAGTACTTC; CDR3 protein: CASSTNRGRVVLEETQYF
V gene: TRBV7-2; J gene: TRBJ2-7; D gene: TRBD1; clone size: few; CDR3 DNA: TGTGCCAGCAGCTTCGAGACAGGGGACTACGAGCAGTACTTC; CDR3 protein: CASSFETGDYEQYF
V gene: TRBV3-1; J gene: TRBJ2-1; D gene: .; clone size: few; CDR3 DNA: TGTGCCAGCAGCCAAGTCCAACGAAATGAGCAGTTCTTC; CDR3 protein: CASSQVQRNEQFF
V gene: TRBV15; J gene: TRBJ2-3; D gene: .; clone size: many; CDR3 DNA: TGTGCCACCGGAGCCCCTCTGCGGGTTACACATTCTAGCACAGATACGCAGTATTTT; CDR3 protein: CATGAPLRVTHSSTDTQYF
V gene: TRBV20-1; J gene: TRBJ2-7; D gene: TRBD2; clone size: .; CDR3 DNA: TGCAGTGCTAGAAGGGGTACAAGCGGGAGTGGCGAGCAGTACTTC; CDR3 protein: CSARRGTSGSGEQYF
V gene: TRBV12-3/TRBV12-4; J gene: TRBJ1-5; D gene: .; clone size: .; CDR3 DNA: TGTGCCAGCAGTTTTGGTGGGCGGTATAGCAATCAGCCCCAGCATTTT; CDR3 protein: CASSFGGRYSNQPQHF
V gene: TRBV5-1; J gene: TRBJ2-2; D gene: .; clone size: many; CDR3 DNA: TGCGCCAGCAGCCAGGGGCCGTTCACCGGGGAGCTGTTTTTT; CDR3 protein: CASSQGPFTGELFF
V gene: TRBV4-2; J gene: TRBJ2-1; D gene: .; clone size: .; CDR3 DNA: TGTGCCAGCAGCCAAGAAAGGGTCGAGCAGTTCTTC; CDR3 protein: CASSQERVEQFF